This T cell receptor beta chain emerged from a study of shared clonotypes between healthy human individuals. About the research overall: The composition of the donors was a couple of women and a few men aged 18 to 49.

The length of the CDR3 is 14 residues. V gave up 2 bases and J gave up 5 bases, with 12 bases separating them. Germline V gives CDR1 SSHAT, CDR2 FNYEAQ (reference sequence). The naive CD8 fraction comprised CD45RO-negative cells positively selected for CCR7 and excluded terminally differentiated effector memory CD45RA+ cells. Turning to this clone: What it recognizes is unknown.

In the authors' methods: Junction-only immunoSEQ sequences carried no quality scores, so filtering differed. Measured with immunoSEQ multiplex PCR; TCRdb has only the in-frame clones, and not every one. That table gives V, J and clone size, and the DNA gave D and trimming. The sample has approximately 650,000 clones; about 95% are singletons. Study-level results: The four-donor shared clonotypes exceeded non-shared clonotypes in generation probability, with non-shared ones scoring lower.

The source of this sequence is a woman under 40 in good health. The sequencing sample was made of naive CD8+ T cells sorted from blood. The V gene is TRBV7-7, the J gene TRBJ2-5; possibly TRBD2 for D (5 bases). The CDR3 here is CASSLNDYLETQYF. The DNA of the CDR3 is TGTGCCAGCAGCTTAAACGACTATTTGGAGACCCAGTACTTC.